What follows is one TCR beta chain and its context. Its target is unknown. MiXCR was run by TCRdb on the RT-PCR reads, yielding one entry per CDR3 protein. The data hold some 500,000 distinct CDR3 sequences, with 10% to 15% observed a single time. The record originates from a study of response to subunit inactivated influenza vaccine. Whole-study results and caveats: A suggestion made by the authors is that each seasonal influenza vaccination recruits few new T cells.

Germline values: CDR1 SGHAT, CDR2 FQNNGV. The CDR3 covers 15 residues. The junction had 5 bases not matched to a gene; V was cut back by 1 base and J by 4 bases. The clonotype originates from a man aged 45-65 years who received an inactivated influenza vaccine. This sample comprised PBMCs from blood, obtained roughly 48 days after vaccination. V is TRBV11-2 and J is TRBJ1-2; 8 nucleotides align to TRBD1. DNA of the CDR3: TGTGCCAGCAGCTTAGGAGGCGGACAGGGCTATGGCTACACCTTC. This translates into CASSLGGGQGYGYTF.